The following is a TCR beta chain sequence with its context. Its specific antigen is unknown. No base-level quality is on record; no much larger clone is a single base apart. These data originate in a study of technical replicates of blood from a few donors (dated by TCRdb to the late 2010s). Library preparation used the immunoSEQ multiplex PCR assay. TCRdb retrieved this table from immuneACCESS and kept in-frame rearrangements only. Not all clones are present; in checked studies, unresolved V genes account for under half, and no reason is known for the remainder. This sample comprises 55,000 to 75,000 clones, approximately 94% of them detected only once. Of the sample, about 2.9% falls within the top ten clones. The TCR sequence derives from a human donor in good health. Some clones in this sample may be carry-over from other donors' samples. Sequencing was carried out using PBMCs.

The nucleotide sequence is given as TGTGCCAGCGGAGTAGCGGGAGGGCCGGGTACGCAGTATTTT. Translated, it gives CASGVAGGPGTQYF. The sequence joins TRBV6-5 to TRBJ2-3; 11 central bases correspond to TRBD2. Reading from cysteine to phenylalanine, the CDR3 counts 14 amino acids. Only the CDR3 DNA is retained, 42 bases long and in frame from the first base. The germline V and J ends show losses of 8 bases and 8 bases respectively, and no gene match explains 9 bases of the junction. The germline V gene specifies MNHEY as CDR1 and SVGAGI as CDR2.